This TCR beta chain originates from a study of T cells in Graves' hyperthyroidism and ophthalmopathy. This CDR3 is 13 amino acids long. V lost 2 bases and J 7 bases, leaving 6 bases between the germline ends. Germline V gene lookup returns CDR1 MRHNA and CDR2 SNTAGT. This clonotype appeared a few times. Amplification of TCR beta CDR3 regions used RNA as the template. HTBI primers were used for first-round RT-PCR of the TCR CDR3. A single record per CDR3 protein comes from TCRdb applying MiXCR to the multiplex PCR reads. The repertoire holds 640,000 or so distinct CDR3 sequences, 12% to 15% seen once, with roughly 7% in the top ten.

The chain has TRBV6-4 and TRBJ1-6; D remains unclear. The sequencing input was blood. The sequence was collected from a woman younger than 30 with Graves' ophthalmopathy. The CDR3 region has the DNA TGTGCCAGCAGTGACGATGGAAATTCACCCCTCCACTTT. Its protein is CASSDDGNSPLHF.